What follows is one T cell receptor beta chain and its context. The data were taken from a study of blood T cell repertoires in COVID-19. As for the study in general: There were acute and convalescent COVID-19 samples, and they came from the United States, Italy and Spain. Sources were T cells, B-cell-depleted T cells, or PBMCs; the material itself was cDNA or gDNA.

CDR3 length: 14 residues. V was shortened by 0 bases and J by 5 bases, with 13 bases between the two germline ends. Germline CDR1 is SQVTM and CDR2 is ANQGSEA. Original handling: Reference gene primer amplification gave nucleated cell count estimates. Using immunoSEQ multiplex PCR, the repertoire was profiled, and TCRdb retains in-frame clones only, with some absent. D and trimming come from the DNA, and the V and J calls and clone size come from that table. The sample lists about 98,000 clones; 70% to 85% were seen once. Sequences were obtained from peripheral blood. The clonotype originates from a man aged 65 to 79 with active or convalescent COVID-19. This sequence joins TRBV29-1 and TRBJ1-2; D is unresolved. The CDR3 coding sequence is TGCAGCGTTGAAGAAGTGGGCAGGTCTTATGGCTACACCTTC. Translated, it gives CSVEEVGRSYGYTF.